This passage covers 6 T cell receptor beta chains from one sample sequenced in a study of Ad26.COV2.S vaccination and SARS-CoV-2 variants. Treatment of the sample: over 15 received Ad26.COV2.S at low or high dose, single or two shots; about 5 received placebo; per-sample allocation not given. Each sample was drawn 63 days after the first injection (of vaccine or placebo). Here immunoSEQ multiplex PCR was the method, and the copy in TCRdb shows in-frame clones only, minus some. The table has roughly 380,000 clones, roughly 90% seen once. This material consisted of peripheral blood, taken in a trial of Ad26.COV2.S vaccine versus placebo. The receptors were gathered from a person between 18 and 59 years old who received the Ad26.COV2.S COVID-19 vaccine or a placebo.

This rearrangement joins TRBV7-9 to TRBJ1-1, with 7 bases that match TRBD1. The CDR3 loop spans 15 amino acids. Germline V lookup: CDR1 SEHNR, CDR2 FQNEAQ (reference sequence). V shed 5 bases and J 5 bases; nucleotides not matched to a gene: 11. CDR3: CASSMGTEGRTEAFF. The CDR3 DNA follows: TGTGCCAGCAGCATGGGGACAGAGGGTAGAACTGAAGCTTTCTTT.

Notes on this clone: The sample carries other DNA sequences with the same CDR3. The chain carries TRBV7-3 and TRBJ2-3, with D perhaps TRBD2 (6 bases). CDR3 size: 13 residues. Trimming left V 3 bases short and J 3 bases short, with 7 bases between. CDR1 is SGHTA, CDR2 FQGTGA, per germline. This chain's CDR3 is CASSLGGTDTQYF. The CDR3 nucleotides read TGTGCCAGCAGCTTGGGGGGAACAGATACGCAGTATTTT. Based on the CDR3 plus reference TRBV7-3 and TRBJ2-3, the full variable domain is GAGVSQTPSNKVTEKGKYVELRCDPISGHTALYWYRQSLGQGPEFLIYFQGTGAADDSGLPNDRFFAVRPEGSVSTLKIQRTERGDSAVYLCASSLGGTDTQYFGPGTRLTVL.

CDR3 sequence (DNA): TGTGCCAGCTCACCACCAGGGGTGGGAGGCTACACCTTC. It codes for CASSPPGVGGYTF. The chain recombines TRBV18 with TRBJ1-2; weak D call: TRBD1 (5 bases). The germline V and J ends were trimmed by 0 bases and 8 bases, with 10 bases remaining between them. This CDR3 spans 13 amino acids. The germline gives CDR1 KGHSH, CDR2 LQKENI.

The chain has TRBV14 and TRBJ2-7; 8 positions agree with TRBD1. Germline CDR1 is SGHDN and CDR2 is FVKESK. Germline trimming cut 3 bases from V and 3 bases from J; bases unmatched to any gene: 1. The CDR3 sequence is 13 residues long. This CDR3 is CASSQDRVYEQYF. DNA of the CDR3: TGTGCCAGCAGCCAGGACAGGGTCTACGAGCAGTACTTC. Using reference TRBV14 and TRBJ2-7 for the parts outside the CDR3, the full variable domain is EAGVTQFPSHSVIEKGQTVTLRCDPISGHDNLYWYRRVMGKEIKFLLHFVKESKQDESGMPNNRFLAERTGGTYSTLKVQPAELEDSGVYFCASSQDRVYEQYFGPGTRLTVT.

The chain recombines TRBV3-1 (or the pseudogene TRBV3-2) with TRBJ2-5; no clear D gene. This CDR3 has 14 amino acids. Trimming removed 0 bases from V and 1 base from J, with 6 bases in between. Germline assignment: CDR1 LGHDT and CDR2 YNNKEL (reference sequence). For the CDR3, the DNA is TGTGCCAGCAGCCAAGACGGAGTCCAAGAGACCCAGTACTTC. This gives the protein CASSQDGVQETQYF.

This clone showed up just once. The chain recombines TRBV4-1 with TRBJ1-1; D not resolved. The CDR3 runs 14 residues. V lost 6 bases, J lost 7 bases, and 18 bases lay in between. Germline V CDR1 and CDR2: MGHRA, YSYEKL. The CDR3: CASSPMGVVGEAFF. CDR3 DNA sequence: TGCGCCAGCAGTCCGATGGGAGTCGTGGGTGAAGCTTTCTTT.